The 5 T cell receptor beta chains presented below share a single source sample, sequenced in a study of a mutant IDH1 vaccine in newly diagnosed glioma. Their target antigens are unknown. Time point here: week 11, during vaccination. One vaccine dose held 300 ug of mutant IDH1 20-mer peptide and came with topical imiquimod. The method was immunoSEQ multiplex PCR; TCRdb's version includes in-frame clones alone and lacks a portion of them. The sample shows roughly 110,000 clones, about 90% of them seen only once. The material was PBMCs, obtained from a glioma patient whose treatment included an IDH1 peptide vaccine. Every receptor here comes from a woman aged 45-65 years with glioma.

The chain carries TRBV27 and TRBJ2-7; the match to TRBD2 covers 8 bases. This CDR3 is built from 13 residues. CDR1 is MNHEY and CDR2 is SMNVEV in the germline V gene (reference sequence). Trimming at V came to 6 bases and at J to 4 bases, leaving 5 bases not matched to a gene. CDR3 protein: CASSGGGPYEQYF. CDR3 bases: TGTGCCAGCAGCGGGGGGGGGCCTTACGAGCAGTACTTC.

The chain is built from TRBV28 and TRBJ2-7; D ambiguous. The CDR3 length is 15 residues. The V end lost 4 bases, the J end lost 4 bases, and 17 bases lay between the germline ends. Looked up from germline, CDR1 is MDHEN and CDR2 is SYDVKM. CDR3 nucleotide sequence: TGTGCCAGCAGTTCCTCTAGGGCAGCCGTTTACGAGCAGTACTTC. Encoded protein: CASSSSRAAVYEQYF. Full variable domain (outside the CDR3, taken from reference TRBV28 and TRBJ2-7): DVKVTQSSRYLVKRTGEKVFLECVQDMDHENMFWYRQDPGLGLRLIYFSYDVKMKEKGDIPEGYSVSREKKERFSLILESASTNQTSMYLCASSSSRAAVYEQYFGPGTRLTVT.

This clone was detected once. V usage is TRBV28 and J usage is TRBJ2-5; 7 bases are a match to TRBD2. The germline V gene has CDR1 MDHEN and CDR2 SYDVKM. This CDR3 region has 14 residues. The V gene end was trimmed by 9 bases and the J gene end by 6 bases; junction bases not matched to a gene: 13. The CDR3 DNA follows: TGTGCCAGTTCTAGGACTAGTGATCAAAAGACCCAGTACTTC. Its translation: CASSRTSDQKTQYF.

This rearrangement joins TRBV18 to TRBJ1-1; no clear D. Germline V gene data show CDR1 as KGHSH and CDR2 as LQKENI. CDR3 length: 16 residues. V dropped 3 bases and J dropped 2 bases, with 16 bases sitting between them. CDR3 loop: CASSPHPIGPNTEAFF. The CDR3 nucleotides read TGTGCCAGCTCACCTCACCCCATTGGACCAAACACTGAAGCTTTCTTT.

The chain joins TRBV9 to TRBJ2-1; 11 bases agree with TRBD2. Germline-derived CDR1 and CDR2 are SGDLS and YYNGEE. This CDR3 has 16 amino acids. Trimming cost V 0 bases and J 6 bases; bases outside gene matches: 5. CDR3 in amino acids: CASSVAVSGRGNEQFF. CDR3 DNA sequence: TGTGCCAGCAGCGTAGCGGTTAGCGGGAGGGGCAATGAGCAGTTCTTC. Complete variable domain (other parts from reference TRBV9 and TRBJ2-1): DSGVTQTPKHLITATGQRVTLRCSPRSGDLSVYWYQQSLDQGLQFLIQYYNGEERAKGNILERFSAQQFPDLHSELNLSSLELGDSALYFCASSVAVSGRGNEQFFGPGTRLTVL.